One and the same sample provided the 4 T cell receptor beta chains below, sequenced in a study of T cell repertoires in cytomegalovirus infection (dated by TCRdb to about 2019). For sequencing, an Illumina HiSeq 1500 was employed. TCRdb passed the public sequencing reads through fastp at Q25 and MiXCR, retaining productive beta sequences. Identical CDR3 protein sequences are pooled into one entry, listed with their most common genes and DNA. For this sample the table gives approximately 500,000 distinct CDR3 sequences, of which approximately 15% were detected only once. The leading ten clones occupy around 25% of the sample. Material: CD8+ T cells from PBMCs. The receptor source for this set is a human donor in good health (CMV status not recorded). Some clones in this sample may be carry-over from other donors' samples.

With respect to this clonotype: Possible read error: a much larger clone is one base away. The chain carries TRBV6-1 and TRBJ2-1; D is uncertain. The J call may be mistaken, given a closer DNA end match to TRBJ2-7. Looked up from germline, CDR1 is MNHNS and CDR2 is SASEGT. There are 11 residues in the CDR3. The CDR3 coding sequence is TGTGCCAGCACCACGAACAATGAGCAGTACTTC. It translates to CASTTNNEQYF.

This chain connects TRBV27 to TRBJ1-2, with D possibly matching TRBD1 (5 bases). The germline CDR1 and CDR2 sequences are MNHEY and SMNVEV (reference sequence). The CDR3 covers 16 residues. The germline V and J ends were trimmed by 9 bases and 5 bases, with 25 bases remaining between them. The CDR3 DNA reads TGTGCCAGTTGGGGGACGGTCGGGAGCGGGCCTTATGGCTACACCTTC. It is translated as CASWGTVGSGPYGYTF.

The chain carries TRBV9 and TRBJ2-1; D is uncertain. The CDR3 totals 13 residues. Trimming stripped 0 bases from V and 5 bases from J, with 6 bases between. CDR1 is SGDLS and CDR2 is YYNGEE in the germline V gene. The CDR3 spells CASSVALDNEQFF. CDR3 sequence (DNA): TGTGCCAGCAGCGTAGCGTTAGACAATGAGCAGTTCTTC.

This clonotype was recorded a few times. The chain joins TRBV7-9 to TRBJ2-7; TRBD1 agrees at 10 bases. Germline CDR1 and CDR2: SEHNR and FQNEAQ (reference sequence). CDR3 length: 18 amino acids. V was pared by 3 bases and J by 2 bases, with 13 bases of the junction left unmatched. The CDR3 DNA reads TGTGCCAGCAGCTTTCCTCGCGGGACAGGGGCCGGAACCTACGAGCAGTACTTC. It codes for CASSFPRGTGAGTYEQYF.